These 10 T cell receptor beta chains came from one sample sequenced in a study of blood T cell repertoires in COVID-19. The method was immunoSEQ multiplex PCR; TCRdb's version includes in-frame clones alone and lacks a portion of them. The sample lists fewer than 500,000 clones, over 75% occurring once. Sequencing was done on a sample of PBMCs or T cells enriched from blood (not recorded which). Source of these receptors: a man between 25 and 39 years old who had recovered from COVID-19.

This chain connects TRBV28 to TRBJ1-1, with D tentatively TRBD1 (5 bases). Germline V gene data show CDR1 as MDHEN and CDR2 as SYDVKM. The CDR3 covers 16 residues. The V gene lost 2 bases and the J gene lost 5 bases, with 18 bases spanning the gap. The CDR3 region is CASSLGSHAGGTEAFF. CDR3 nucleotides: TGTGCCAGCAGTTTAGGTTCTCACGCGGGGGGAACTGAAGCTTTCTTT.

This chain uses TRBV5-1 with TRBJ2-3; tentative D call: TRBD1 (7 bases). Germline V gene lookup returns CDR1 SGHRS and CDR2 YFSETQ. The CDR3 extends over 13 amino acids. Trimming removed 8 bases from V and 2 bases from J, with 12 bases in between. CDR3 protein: CARRDRDTDTQYF. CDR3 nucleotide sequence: TGCGCCAGGCGGGACAGAGACACAGATACGCAGTATTTT.

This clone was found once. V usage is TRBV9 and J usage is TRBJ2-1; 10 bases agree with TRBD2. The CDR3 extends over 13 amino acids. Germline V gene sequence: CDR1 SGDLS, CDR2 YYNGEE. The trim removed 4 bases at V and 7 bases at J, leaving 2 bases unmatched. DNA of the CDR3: TGTGCCAGCAGCACTAGCGGGACGAATGAGCAGTTCTTC. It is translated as CASSTSGTNEQFF.

CDR3 loop: CASSQVPLAGAYNEQFF. The CDR3 nucleotides read TGTGCCAGCAGCCAAGTGCCACTAGCGGGAGCTTACAATGAGCAGTTCTTC. The J gene is TRBJ2-1, the V gene TRBV14; 11 nucleotides align to TRBD2. Germline CDR1 and CDR2: SGHDN and FVKESK. There are 17 residues in the CDR3. The V segment lost 1 base and the J segment 4 bases; nucleotides outside the gene matches: 6.

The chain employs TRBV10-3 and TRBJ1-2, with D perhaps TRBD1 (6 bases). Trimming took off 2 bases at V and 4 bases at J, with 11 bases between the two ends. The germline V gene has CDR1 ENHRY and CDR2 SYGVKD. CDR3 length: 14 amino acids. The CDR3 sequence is CAISETQGIYGYTF. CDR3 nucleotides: TGTGCCATCAGTGAGACGCAGGGGATCTATGGCTACACCTTC.

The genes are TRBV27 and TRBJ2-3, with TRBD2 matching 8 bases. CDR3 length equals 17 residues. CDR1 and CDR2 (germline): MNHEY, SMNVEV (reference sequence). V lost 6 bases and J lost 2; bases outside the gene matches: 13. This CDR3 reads CASRVFAREEITDTQYF. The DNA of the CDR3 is TGTGCCAGCAGGGTTTTCGCGCGGGAGGAAATCACAGATACGCAGTATTTT.

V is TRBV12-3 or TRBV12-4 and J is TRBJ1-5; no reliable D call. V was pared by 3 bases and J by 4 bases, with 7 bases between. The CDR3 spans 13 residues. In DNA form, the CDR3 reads TGTGCCAGCAGTTTGCCGGAGAATCAGCCCCAGCATTTT. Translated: CASSLPENQPQHF.

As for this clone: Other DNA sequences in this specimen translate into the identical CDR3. The DNA for the CDR3 is TGCGCCAGCAGCCAAGTATTAGCGGGGTCCTACGAGCAGTACTTC. Its translation is CASSQVLAGSYEQYF. The chain employs TRBV4-1 and TRBJ2-7; 8 nucleotides match TRBD2. The V gene end was trimmed by 1 base and the J gene end by 1 base; junction bases not matched to a gene: 3. Germline V CDR1 and CDR2: MGHRA, YSYEKL. This CDR3 is 15 amino acids long.

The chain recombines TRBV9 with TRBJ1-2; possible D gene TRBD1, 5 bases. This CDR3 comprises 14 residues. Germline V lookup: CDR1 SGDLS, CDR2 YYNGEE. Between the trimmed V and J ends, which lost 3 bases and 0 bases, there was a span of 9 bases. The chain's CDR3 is CASSATTANYGYTF. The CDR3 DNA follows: TGTGCCAGCAGCGCTACGACAGCTAACTATGGCTACACCTTC.

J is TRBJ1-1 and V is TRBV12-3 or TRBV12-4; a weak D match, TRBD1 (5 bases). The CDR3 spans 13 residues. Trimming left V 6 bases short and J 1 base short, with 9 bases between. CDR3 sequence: CASRTDTNTEAFF. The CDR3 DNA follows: TGTGCCAGCAGGACGGACACGAACACTGAAGCTTTCTTT.